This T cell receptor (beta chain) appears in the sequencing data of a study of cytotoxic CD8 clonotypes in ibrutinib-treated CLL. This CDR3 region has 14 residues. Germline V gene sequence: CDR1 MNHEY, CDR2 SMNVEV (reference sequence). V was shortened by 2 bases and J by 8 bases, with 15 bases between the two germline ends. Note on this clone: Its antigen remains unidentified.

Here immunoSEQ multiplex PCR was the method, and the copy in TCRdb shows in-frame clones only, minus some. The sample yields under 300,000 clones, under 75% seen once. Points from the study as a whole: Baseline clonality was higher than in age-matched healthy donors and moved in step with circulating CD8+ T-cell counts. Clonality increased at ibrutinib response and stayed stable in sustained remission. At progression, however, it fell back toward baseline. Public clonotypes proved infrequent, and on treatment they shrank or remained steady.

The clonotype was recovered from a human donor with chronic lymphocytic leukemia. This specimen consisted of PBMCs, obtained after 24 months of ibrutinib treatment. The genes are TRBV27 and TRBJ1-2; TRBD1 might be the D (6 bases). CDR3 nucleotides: TGTGCCAGCAGTTTACGGGGGGGGGCGAGCGGCTACACCTTC. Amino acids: CASSLRGGASGYTF.